This is a list of T cell receptor beta chains from one sample in a study of blood T cell repertoires in COVID-19. This table comes from immunoSEQ multiplex PCR, and its TCRdb copy is limited to in-frame clones, with some not included. The sample lists 100,000 or so clones, 80% to 90% seen once, with approximately 29% in the top ten. Input material: peripheral blood. These receptor sequences come from an elderly woman with acute or convalescent COVID-19. Each CDR3 is given with its conserved first and last residue. The order of the fields is V gene, J gene, D gene, clone size, CDR3 DNA, CDR3 protein. The D gene is left open where the match is weak. Rows may omit the clone size; those that give it use once, few, many or a size class.

TRBV21-1	TRBJ1-2	.	.	TGTGCCAGCAGCAGAAGTTTCGTAACTGGACAGGCCGTTAACTATGGCTACACCTTC	CASSRSFVTGQAVNYGYTF
TRBV2	TRBJ1-5	.	.	TGTGCCAGCAGTGAACAGGGTCCTTACTTCGGCAATCAGCCCCAGCATTTT	CASSEQGPYFGNQPQHF
TRBV28	TRBJ1-2	.	.	TGTGCCAGCACCGCTACCCGTCCGGGCTACACCTTC	CASTATRPGYTF
TRBV5-4	TRBJ1-6	.	.	TGTGCCAGCAGCTATTCAGATTCACCCCTCCACTTT	CASSYSDSPLHF
TRBV7-9	TRBJ2-7	.	.	TGTGCCAGCAGCTTACTAACTCCCTACGAGCAGTACTTC	CASSLLTPYEQYF
TRBV2	TRBJ2-2	TRBD2	once	TGTGCCAGCAGTTTGACTAGCGGGGGGGCTTGGACCGGGGAGCTGTTTTTT	CASSLTSGGAWTGELFF
TRBV7-9	TRBJ2-1	TRBD2	.	TGTGCCAGCAGCGGCGGGACTAGCGGACCCCCTTGGGATGAGCAGTTCTTC	CASSGGTSGPPWDEQFF
TRBV5-5	TRBJ2-5	.	.	TGTGCCAGCAGCTACGGACAGCAAGAGACCCAGTACTTC	CASSYGQQETQYF
TRBV19	TRBJ2-6	.	.	TGTGCCAGTAGAGGGGAAGGTGCCAACGTCCTGACTTTC	CASRGEGANVLTF
TRBV30	TRBJ1-5	.	.	TGTGCCTGGAATTATGAGTATAATCAGCCCCAGCATTTT	CAWNYEYNQPQHF
TRBV5-6	TRBJ1-5	.	.	TGTGCCAGCAGTCAGGGGTTTGGCAATCAGCCCCAGCATTTT	CASSQGFGNQPQHF
TRBV18	TRBJ2-7	TRBD1	.	TGTGCCAGCTCACCGCAGGCACAGGGGGGTTCGGACGAGCAGTACTTC	CASSPQAQGGSDEQYF
TRBV28	TRBJ1-6	TRBD1	.	TGTGCCAGCAGCGGGACAGCTTATAATTCACCCCTCCACTTT	CASSGTAYNSPLHF
TRBV5-1	TRBJ1-5	.	.	TGCGCCAGCAGCTTGGCCGGGATCAATCAGCCCCAGCATTTT	CASSLAGINQPQHF
TRBV6-5	TRBJ2-1	.	.	TGTGCCAGCAGCCCCAGGACCTACAATGAGCAGTTCTTC	CASSPRTYNEQFF
TRBV28	TRBJ2-7	TRBD1	.	TGTGCCAGTCGAGTTACAGGGGGCCCCGAGCAGTACTTC	CASRVTGGPEQYF
TRBV7-2	TRBJ1-2	TRBD1	.	TGTGCCAGCAGCTCAGCCGGGACAGTATTAGGTGGCTACACCTTC	CASSSAGTVLGGYTF
TRBV30	TRBJ1-5	.	.	TGTGCCTGGGCCCGGGATCTCAATCAGCCCCAGCATTTT	CAWARDLNQPQHF
TRBV27	TRBJ2-2	.	.	TGTGCCAGCAGCCAGGGACAGAACACCGGGGAGCTGTTTTTT	CASSQGQNTGELFF
TRBV24-1	TRBJ2-1	.	.	TGTGCCACCAGTGACCCAGGCCGAAATGAGCAGTTCTTC	CATSDPGRNEQFF
TRBV24-1	TRBJ2-7	TRBD1	once	TGTGCCACCAGACACCGGGACAGGGGTTACGAGCAGTACTTC	CATRHRDRGYEQYF
TRBV7-8	TRBJ2-7	.	.	TGTGCCAGCGCCCCTCAGGTCTCCTCCTACGAGCAGTACTTC	CASAPQVSSYEQYF
TRBV7-2	TRBJ2-1	TRBD1	once	TGTGCCAGCAGCGGGGGCGGGACAGGGAATGAGCAGTTCTTC	CASSGGGTGNEQFF
TRBV6-5	TRBJ2-2	.	.	TGTGCCAGCAGTTTACCGGGACATTCGAACACCGGGGAGCTGTTTTTT	CASSLPGHSNTGELFF
TRBV4-3	TRBJ1-4	.	.	TGCGCCAGCAGCCAAGATCGGGTCAAACTGTTTTTT	CASSQDRVKLFF
TRBV2	TRBJ1-1	.	.	TGTGCCAGCACCACAACAGTGAACACTGAAGCTTTCTTT	CASTTTVNTEAFF
TRBV5-1	TRBJ1-2	TRBD1	.	TGCGCCAGCAGCCCCCGGGACAGGATCTATGGCTACACCTTC	CASSPRDRIYGYTF
TRBV5-1	TRBJ1-1	TRBD1	.	TGCGCCAGCAGCTTAACCCCGGGACAGGGGGCTTTCGCTGAAGCTTTCTTT	CASSLTPGQGAFAEAFF
TRBV6-5	TRBJ1-1	.	.	TGTGCCAGCAGTTACGGTCAGGCGTATGAAGCTTTCTTT	CASSYGQAYEAFF
TRBV5-5	TRBJ2-7	TRBD2	.	TGTGCCAGCAGCTTGGGACTAGCTTTTTCCTACGAGCAGTACTTC	CASSLGLAFSYEQYF
TRBV18	TRBJ2-7	.	.	TGTGCCAGCTCTCCAAACCAGGGAAACGAGCAGTACTTC	CASSPNQGNEQYF
TRBV18	TRBJ1-2	TRBD1	.	TGTGCCAGCTCGCCTTGGACAGGCGACTATGGCTACACCTTC	CASSPWTGDYGYTF
TRBV5-1	TRBJ2-3	TRBD2	.	TGCGCCAGCAGCTCCGGGACTAGCTGGGACACAGATACGCAGTATTTT	CASSSGTSWDTDTQYF
TRBV19	TRBJ2-5	TRBD2	.	TGTGCCAGTAGTATCCCTAGCGGGGGGGCCGCCGAGACCCAGTACTTC	CASSIPSGGAAETQYF
TRBV29-1	TRBJ2-3	TRBD1	.	TGCAGCGTTCTAGGGACAGGCAGCACAGATACGCAGTATTTT	CSVLGTGSTDTQYF
TRBV4-3	TRBJ1-1	.	.	TGCGCCAGCAGCCAACTCGCCGGGACAGAAGCTTTCTTT	CASSQLAGTEAFF
TRBV24-1	TRBJ2-3	TRBD2	few	TGTGCCACCAGTGAGGCCGGGACTACAGTCACAGATACGCAGTATTTT	CATSEAGTTVTDTQYF
TRBV5-1	TRBJ2-7	TRBD1	.	TGCGCCAGCAGCCAGACCAGGGGGCGCACCTACGAGCAGTACTTC	CASSQTRGRTYEQYF
TRBV2	TRBJ1-3	.	.	TGTGCCAGAATGGCGGAGCGAGGAAACACCATATATTTT	CARMAERGNTIYF
TRBV24-1	TRBJ2-3	TRBD1	.	TGTGCCACCAGTGACCCTGACAGGGCGTTGGGCACAGATACGCAGTATTTT	CATSDPDRALGTDTQYF
TRBV18	TRBJ2-1	.	few	TGTGCCAGCTCACCGGCCAGCAGGAATGAGCAGTTCTTC	CASSPASRNEQFF
TRBV7-9	TRBJ2-7	.	.	TGTGCCAGCAGCTCCACACGAAGGGTGGCGGGGGCCCCCTACGAGCAGTACTTC	CASSSTRRVAGAPYEQYF
TRBV27	TRBJ1-2	.	.	TGTGCCAGCAGGGCCGTGACAGGTCTGTGGGGCTACACCTTC	CASRAVTGLWGYTF
TRBV19	TRBJ2-3	TRBD2	.	TGTGCCAGCAAGCGGGGTGGGGCGGATACGCAGTATTTT	CASKRGGADTQYF
TRBV10-3	TRBJ2-3	TRBD2	once	TGTGCCACTGGGGGGAGGGCAGATACGCAGTATTTT	CATGGRADTQYF
TRBV6-2/TRBV6-3	TRBJ1-5	TRBD1	.	TGTGCCAGCAGTCAGAGGTGGGGACAGGGGGCACAGCCCCAGCATTTT	CASSQRWGQGAQPQHF
TRBV28	TRBJ1-2	.	.	TGTGCCAGCAGTCGGGCTAACTATGGCTACACCTTC	CASSRANYGYTF
TRBV28	TRBJ2-5	.	.	TGTGCCAGCAGACGAGGCGGCCAAGAGACCCAGTACTTC	CASRRGGQETQYF
TRBV2	TRBJ1-1	.	.	TGTGCCAGCAGAGAGACTCAGCGGGGGAACACTGAAGCTTTCTTT	CASRETQRGNTEAFF
TRBV10-3	TRBJ2-7	.	once	TGTGCCATCAGCACCGGGTCCTACGAGCAGTACTTC	CAISTGSYEQYF
TRBV5-1	TRBJ2-5	.	.	TGCGCCAGCAGCTTGAGGGGAGAGACCCAGTACTTC	CASSLRGETQYF
TRBV29-1	TRBJ2-7	.	.	TGCAGCGTTGCTGGGGCGTCCTACGAGCAGTACTTC	CSVAGASYEQYF
TRBV15	TRBJ1-1	.	.	TGTGCCACCAGCAGGGGGGGGTGGAACACTGAAGCTTTCTTT	CATSRGGWNTEAFF
TRBV6-2/TRBV6-3	TRBJ2-1	TRBD1	.	TGTGCCAGCAGCCAGACGGACAGGGGGCCATTGTCGGACAATGAGCAGTTCTTC	CASSQTDRGPLSDNEQFF
TRBV5-6	TRBJ1-4	.	.	TGTGCCAGCAGCTTGATAAAGCAGGGTCATGGGGAAAAACTGTTTTTT	CASSLIKQGHGEKLFF